The rows below give T cell receptor beta chains drawn from one sample of a study of blood T cell repertoires in COVID-19. Measured with immunoSEQ multiplex PCR; TCRdb has only the in-frame clones, and not every one. The table has around 190,000 clones, roughly 79% seen once; the top ten hold approximately 10%. Material for sequencing was peripheral blood. The receptors stem from a woman between 40 and 55 years old with COVID-19, enrolled during active disease. Both conserved end residues are part of each CDR3. The D gene is left open where the match is weak. The listing skips clone size in some rows; elsewhere it reads once, few, many or a size class.

V	J	D	size	DNA	CDR3
TRBV5-1	TRBJ2-2	TRBD1	once	TGCGCCAGCCAACAGGGGGCCTATGCGAACACCGGGGAGCTGTTTTTT	CASQQGAYANTGELFF
TRBV5-4	TRBJ2-3	TRBD1	NA	TGTGCCAGCAGCCCGGGACAGGCTAGCCGCACAGATACGCAGTATTTT	CASSPGQASRTDTQYF
TRBV19	TRBJ2-7	TRBD1	NA	TGTGCCACTGCGACAGGGGTGGACTACGAGCAGTACTTC	CATATGVDYEQYF
TRBV19	TRBJ1-3	TRBD1	NA	TGTGCCAGTAGTCAACAGGGGACTGGAAACACCATATATTTT	CASSQQGTGNTIYF
TRBV5-8	TRBJ2-5	NA	NA	TGTGCCAGCAGCTTGGGCGTCCGAACGGTGGAGACCCAGTACTTC	CASSLGVRTVETQYF
TRBV3-1/TRBV3-2	TRBJ2-1	TRBD2	few	TGTGCCAGCAGCTCCCGGACTAGCGGGAGTTCGACGACAGGTGAGCAGTTCTTC	CASSSRTSGSSTTGEQFF
TRBV3-1/TRBV3-2	TRBJ2-5	TRBD2	NA	TGTGCCAGCAGCCCGATAAGGACTAGCGGGGGCATGAAAGAGGCCCAGTACTTC	CASSPIRTSGGMKEAQYF
TRBV28	TRBJ2-3	TRBD1	NA	TGTGCCAGCAGGCAGGCCGGGACAGCGTACACAGATACGCAGTATTTT	CASRQAGTAYTDTQYF
TRBV29-1	TRBJ2-5	TRBD1	NA	TGCAGCGTGAGGGGTGGGGGTCGACAGGGCGAAGAGACCCAGTACTTC	CSVRGGGRQGEETQYF
TRBV5-1	TRBJ2-2	TRBD1	NA	TGCGCCAGCAGGGGGACAGACAGGAACACCGGGGAGCTGTTTTTT	CASRGTDRNTGELFF
TRBV2	TRBJ2-2	NA	NA	TGTGCCAGCAGTGAAGCGGGGAGCTTCACCGGGGAGCTGTTTTTT	CASSEAGSFTGELFF
TRBV4-1	TRBJ1-5	NA	NA	TGCGCCAGCAGCCCTCGAGAGATGAGGGTTATGGACAATCAGCCCCAGCATTTT	CASSPREMRVMDNQPQHF
TRBV10-3	TRBJ2-5	TRBD2	once	TGTGCCATCCGTCCGGCGGGAGTTCAGGAGACCCAGTACTTC	CAIRPAGVQETQYF
TRBV6-1	TRBJ1-6	TRBD1	NA	TGTGCCAGCAGTGCCTGGACAGGTAGCTCCTATAATTCACCCCTCCACTTT	CASSAWTGSSYNSPLHF
TRBV27	TRBJ2-7	NA	NA	TGTGCCAGCAGTTTAAGTGGGACTTTTAGCTACGAGCAGTACTTC	CASSLSGTFSYEQYF
TRBV7-9	TRBJ2-5	NA	once	TGTGCCAGCAGCCCGACTAGTCGGGAGACCCAGTACTTC	CASSPTSRETQYF
TRBV20-1	TRBJ2-7	NA	few	TGCAGTGCTAGTCGTGGGAGCTACGAGCAGTACTTC	CSASRGSYEQYF
TRBV2	TRBJ2-1	TRBD2	NA	TGTGCCAGCAGAAAGGGGACTAGCGTATACAATGAGCAGTTCTTC	CASRKGTSVYNEQFF
TRBV24-1	TRBJ1-2	NA	NA	TGTGCCACCAGTGATTTGATCGCAGGGGCGGGTGGCTACACCTTC	CATSDLIAGAGGYTF
TRBV19	TRBJ2-1	NA	NA	TGTGCCAGTGCACAGGGAAGTAGGACCTACAATGAGCAGTTCTTC	CASAQGSRTYNEQFF
TRBV20-1	TRBJ2-1	NA	NA	TGCAGTGCTACGAGAAATGAGCAGTTCTTC	CSATRNEQFF
TRBV7-2	TRBJ2-2	TRBD1	NA	TGTGCCAGCAGCCGCTACAGGGGGCGCAGCGGGGAGCTGTTTTTT	CASSRYRGRSGELFF
TRBV10-2	TRBJ1-1	NA	NA	TGCGCCAGCTCTCGAGGGGGAGAAGCCTCTGAAGCTTTCTTT	CASSRGGEASEAFF
TRBV6-5	TRBJ1-2	NA	NA	TGTGCCAGCAATACAGTGGGCTACACCTTC	CASNTVGYTF
TRBV7-8	TRBJ2-5	NA	NA	TGTGCCAGCAGCTTAGCAGGGGGAGAGACCCAGTACTTC	CASSLAGGETQYF
TRBV19	TRBJ2-7	TRBD1	NA	TGTGCCAGTAGTATAGGATGGACAGGGGGTTACGAGCAGTACTTC	CASSIGWTGGYEQYF